The source of this TCR beta chain is a study of blood T cell repertoires in COVID-19. Study at large: Spain, Italy and the United States supplied samples that represented acute and convalescent COVID-19. PBMCs, B-cell-depleted T cells, or T cells were the source of the cDNA or gDNA that made up the material.

The CDR3 is 16 amino acids. Trimming removed 5 bases from V and 0 bases from J, with 13 bases in between. Germline V gene data show CDR1 as KGHDR and CDR2 as SFDVKD. Source study methods: The assay estimated nucleated cells by amplifying reference gene primers. Sequenced by immunoSEQ multiplex PCR; TCRdb stores in-frame clones only, minus some. D and trimming were read from the DNA, whereas the V and J calls and clone size are those reported in that table. There are about 220,000 clones in the sample; about 84% occur only once, and 13% lies in the top ten. The chain carries TRBV24-1 and TRBJ2-1; the D is unclear. This clonotype was obtained from a human donor in a cohort sampled during active COVID-19. Sequenced sample: peripheral blood. CDR3 loop: CATSGLGPSSYNEQFF. CDR3 nucleotide sequence: TGTGCCACCAGTGGGTTGGGCCCCAGCTCCTACAATGAGCAGTTCTTC.